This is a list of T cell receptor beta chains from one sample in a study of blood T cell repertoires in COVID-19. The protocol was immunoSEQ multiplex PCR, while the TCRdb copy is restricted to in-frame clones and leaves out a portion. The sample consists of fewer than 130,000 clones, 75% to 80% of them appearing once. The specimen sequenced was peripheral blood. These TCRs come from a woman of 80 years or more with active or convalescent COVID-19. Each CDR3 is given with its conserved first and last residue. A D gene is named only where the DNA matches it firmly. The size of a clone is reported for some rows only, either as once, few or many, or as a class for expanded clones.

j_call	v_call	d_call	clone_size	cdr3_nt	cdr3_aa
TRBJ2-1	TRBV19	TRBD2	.	TGTGCCAGTATGGGGGGGGTGTCCTACAATGAGCAGTTCTTC	CASMGGVSYNEQFF
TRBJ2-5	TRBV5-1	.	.	TGCGCCAGCAGGGAGGGCCATGAGACCCAGTACTTC	CASREGHETQYF
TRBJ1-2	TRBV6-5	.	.	TGTGCCAGCGGTCGGGGGGAGGCCGGTCTTTCTGGCTACACCTTC	CASGRGEAGLSGYTF
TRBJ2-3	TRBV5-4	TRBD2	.	TGTGCCAGCGGAGGACTAGCGGGAGGTCTGTGGACAGATACGCAGTATTTT	CASGGLAGGLWTDTQYF
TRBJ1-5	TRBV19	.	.	TGTGCCAGTAGTATAGGATGGGCCCTCGGGCCCCAGCATTTT	CASSIGWALGPQHF
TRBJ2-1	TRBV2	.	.	TGTGCCAGCAGTGACGATTCAGTCGCTGAGCAGTTCTTC	CASSDDSVAEQFF
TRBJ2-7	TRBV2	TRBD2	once	TGTGCCAGCAGCCTACTAGCGGGAGGCGCCTACGAGCAGTACTTC	CASSLLAGGAYEQYF
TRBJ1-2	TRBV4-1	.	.	TGCGCCAGCAGCCGTCGGCAGGGGCAACATGGCTACACCTTC	CASSRRQGQHGYTF
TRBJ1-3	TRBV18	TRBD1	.	TGTGCCAGCTCGTACACAGGGGCCAGCTCTGGAAACACCATATATTTT	CASSYTGASSGNTIYF
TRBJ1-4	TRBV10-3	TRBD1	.	TGTGCCATCAGTGAGCCGAGACAGGGTGAAAAACTGTTTTTT	CAISEPRQGEKLFF
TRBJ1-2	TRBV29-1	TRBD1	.	TGCAGCGTCGGTGGACAGGGTAGCTTCTCTGGCTACACCTTC	CSVGGQGSFSGYTF